Detailed here is one T cell receptor beta chain. This entry comes from a study of blood T cell repertoires in COVID-19. The assay was immunoSEQ multiplex PCR, and TCRdb's table has in-frame clones only and misses some. The sample contains 100,000 or so clones, around 92% of which appear only once. This clonotype originated in a man aged 50-60 years with active COVID-19. Sequenced sample: peripheral blood.

CDR3 in amino acids: CASSFSSAYNEQFF. As DNA, the CDR3 is TGTGCCAGCAGCTTTTCTAGCGCCTACAATGAGCAGTTCTTC. V gene TRBV7-2 combines with J gene TRBJ2-1, with D possibly TRBD2 on 6 matching bases. Trimming pared 3 bases from V and 2 bases from J, leaving 8 bases between. The CDR3 runs 14 residues. Per the germline V gene, CDR1 is SGHTA and CDR2 is FQGNSA.